The T cell receptor beta chain under discussion was sequenced for a study of OX40 agonist ivuxolimab in advanced cancers. Study background: With ivuxolimab, an agonistic anti-OX40 (CD134) antibody, patients were treated. A male proportion of approximately 80% was recorded, with mean age roughly 60 years and range about 20 to 85.

Here immunoSEQ multiplex PCR was the method, and the copy in TCRdb shows in-frame clones only, minus some. Of about 51,000 clones listed, around 82% were seen once; the top ten hold about 2.9%. Note on this clone: The antigen is not known.

Study outcomes and limitations: CD8+ T cells (on average) carried more expanded clones than CD4+ T cells. Clonal expansion from baseline to week 6 occurred in both CD4+ and CD8+ T cells.

The ends were cut back, 5 bases at V and 2 bases at J, with 14 bases in the middle. Per germline, CDR1 SGHAT and CDR2 FQDESV (reference sequence). CDR3 length equals 15 residues. Source: CD4+ or CD8+ T cells sorted from blood, taken in a trial of the OX40 agonist ivuxolimab. The clonotype originates from an adult with an advanced solid tumor such as melanoma, head and neck, liver or kidney cancer. The chain recombines TRBV11-1 with TRBJ2-3; D not resolved. DNA for the CDR3: TGTGCCAGCAGCCTTCGTAGGCAAGCCACAGATACGCAGTATTTT. Amino acid sequence: CASSLRRQATDTQYF.